These T cell receptor beta chains were read from a single sample in a study of blood T cells in healthy people across ages. TCRdb itself ran the 5' RACE reads through MiXCR, one entry per CDR3 protein. Here the sample spans approximately 810,000 distinct CDR3 sequences, around 28% being singletons. The sequencing input was blood. The source is a woman at least 80 years old in good health. Each CDR3 is given with its conserved first and last residue. Each record gives: clone size, D gene, V gene, J gene, CDR3 protein, CDR3 DNA. The D gene is left open where the match is weak. Only some rows state a clone size, as once, few, many or a class for expanded clones.

few	TRBD2	TRBV3-1	TRBJ2-1	CASNQRGLDEQFF	TGTGCCAGCAACCAGCGGGGATTGGATGAGCAGTTCTTC
many	NA	TRBV5-1	TRBJ2-5	CASSIVGAPLQETQYF	TGCGCCAGCAGCATTGTGGGGGCCCCGCTCCAAGAGACCCAGTACTTC
many	NA	TRBV12-3/TRBV12-4	TRBJ1-1	CASSLTTNTEAFF	TGTGCCAGCAGTTTGACCACGAACACTGAAGCTTTCTTT
few	TRBD2	TRBV30	TRBJ2-3	CAWSVRRGGTDTQYF	TGTGCCTGGAGTGTACGGCGGGGGGGCACAGATACGCAGTATTTT
NA	NA	TRBV20-1	TRBJ1-5	CSAERRGQPQHF	TGCAGTGCCGAGAGGAGGGGTCAGCCCCAGCATTTT
many	NA	TRBV2	TRBJ2-1	CASSASLGINEQFF	TGTGCCAGCAGTGCTAGCTTGGGTATCAATGAGCAGTTCTTC
few	TRBD2	TRBV5-1	TRBJ2-1	CASSLIPGMGLAGRNEQFF	TGCGCCAGCAGCTTGATCCCAGGGATGGGGCTAGCGGGGAGAAATGAGCAGTTCTTC
NA	TRBD1	TRBV6-1	TRBJ2-3	CASIPGQGVADTQYF	TGTGCCAGCATCCCGGGACAGGGGGTGGCAGATACGCAGTATTTT
many	NA	TRBV5-1	TRBJ2-2	CASSFQGTTGELFF	TGCGCCAGCAGCTTTCAGGGTACCACCGGGGAGCTGTTTTTT
many	TRBD2	TRBV7-2	TRBJ2-5	CASSLVGGGADETQYF	TGTGCCAGCAGCTTAGTTGGCGGGGGGGCGGACGAGACCCAGTACTTC
NA	NA	TRBV5-6	TRBJ1-1	CASSAGPRPGHIIMNTEAFF	TGTGCCAGCAGCGCGGGACCGAGACCGGGACATATCATTATGAACACTGAAGCTTTCTTT
NA	NA	TRBV29-1	TRBJ2-3	CSVDASSSTDTQYF	TGCAGCGTTGATGCCAGCAGTAGCACAGATACGCAGTATTTT
many	TRBD1	TRBV20-1	TRBJ1-2	CSAGDRGMYGYTF	TGCAGTGCTGGCGACAGGGGGATGTATGGCTACACCTTC
once	NA	TRBV5-1	TRBJ2-1	CASGEGFQDNEQFF	TGCGCCAGCGGCGAGGGATTTCAGGACAATGAGCAGTTCTTC
NA	NA	TRBV7-2	TRBJ2-5	CAGSFNRVQETQYF	TGTGCCGGCAGCTTTAACAGGGTTCAAGAGACCCAGTATTTC
many	TRBD2	TRBV7-2	TRBJ2-1	CASSRGLAWNEQFF	TGTGCCAGCAGCAGAGGACTAGCGTGGAATGAGCAGTTCTTC
many	TRBD2	TRBV20-1	TRBJ2-1	CSARRTSGVNEQFF	TGCAGTGCTAGACGGACTAGCGGGGTAAATGAGCAGTTCTTC
NA	TRBD1	TRBV4-3	TRBJ1-2	CASSQDLQGSNYGYTF	TGCGCCAGCAGCCAGGATTTACAGGGGTCTAACTATGGCTACACCTTC
NA	TRBD1	TRBV7-2	TRBJ2-5	CASSTRQGQGTQYF	TGTGCCAGCAGCACGCGACAGGGACAAGGGACCCAGTACTTC
many	TRBD1	TRBV20-1	TRBJ2-7	CSGRDRNSYEQYF	TGCAGTGGCCGGGACAGGAACTCCTACGAGCAGTACTTC
many	TRBD1	TRBV27	TRBJ1-2	CASSNNRGSNYGYTF	TGTGCCAGCAGCAACAACAGGGGTTCGAACTATGGCTACACCTTC
many	NA	TRBV24-1	TRBJ1-2	CATSDKQGNYGYTF	TGTGCCACCAGTGATAAACAGGGAAACTATGGCTACACCTTC
NA	NA	TRBV12-3/TRBV12-4	TRBJ1-1	CASSFVVNAEAFF	TGTGCCAGCAGTTTTGTAGTGAACGCTGAAGCTTTCTTT
NA	TRBD2	TRBV9	TRBJ2-1	CASSVASGGFNEQFF	TGTGCCAGCAGCGTAGCTAGCGGGGGGTTCAATGAGCAGTTCTTC
few	NA	TRBV19	TRBJ1-2	CASSTAGRNYGYTF	TGTGCCAGTAGTACTGCAGGGAGAAACTATGGCTACACCTTC
many	TRBD2	TRBV7-9	TRBJ2-5	CASSLVAGGPETQYF	TGTGCCAGCAGCCTAGTAGCGGGGGGCCCAGAGACCCAGTACTTC
many	NA	TRBV10-3	TRBJ1-2	CAIQGNLRESYTF	TGTGCCATCCAAGGGAATTTGAGGGAGAGCTACACCTTC
few	TRBD2	TRBV12-3/TRBV12-4	TRBJ2-2	CASIVAGYTGELFF	TGTGCCAGCATTGTAGCGGGGTACACCGGGGAGCTGTTTTTT
many	TRBD1	TRBV5-6	TRBJ2-1	CASRVDRGRGGYNEQFF	TGTGCCAGCAGGGTAGACAGGGGTCGAGGAGGCTACAATGAGCAGTTCTTC
many	NA	TRBV5-1	TRBJ2-7	CASRDSFEGEQYF	TGCGCCAGCAGGGACAGCTTTGAGGGGGAGCAGTACTTC
NA	NA	TRBV20-1	TRBJ2-6	CSVASSSSGANVLTF	TGCAGTGTTGCATCATCAAGCTCTGGGGCCAACGTCCTGACTTTC
once	NA	TRBV7-8	TRBJ1-5	CASSLAQGKGRQPQHF	TGTGCCAGCAGCTTAGCCCAGGGGAAGGGTCGGCAGCCCCAGCATTTT
many	NA	TRBV12-3/TRBV12-4	TRBJ2-5	CASSYGGIGGETQYF	TGTGCCAGCAGTTATGGGGGCATAGGAGGGGAGACCCAGTACTTC
many	NA	TRBV27	TRBJ2-3	CASSRAQAPDTQYF	TGTGCCAGCAGTCGCGCCCAGGCCCCAGATACGCAGTATTTT
many	NA	TRBV20-1	TRBJ2-6	CSARDRSRAGANVLTF	TGCAGTGCTAGAGATCGAAGCAGGGCTGGGGCCAACGTCCTGACTTTC
many	TRBD1	TRBV7-2	TRBJ1-4	CASSLVTGKMEKLFF	TGTGCCAGCAGCTTAGTGACAGGGAAAATGGAAAAACTGTTTTTT
many	NA	TRBV12-3/TRBV12-4	TRBJ1-1	CASSLLSNTEAFF	TGTGCCAGCAGTTTACTTTCGAACACTGAAGCTTTCTTT